The 20 T cell receptor beta chains below were found in one sample sequenced in a study of blood T cell repertoires in COVID-19. The assay was immunoSEQ multiplex PCR, and TCRdb's table has in-frame clones only and misses some. The sample includes about 52,000 clones, roughly four fifths seen only once; the top ten take 11%. Sequenced material: peripheral blood. All receptors derive from a man older than 75 with COVID-19, enrolled during active disease.

V is TRBV5-4 and J is TRBJ2-3, with D perhaps matching TRBD2 (6 bases). Trimming cost V 3 bases and J 3 bases, with 8 bases left between them. The CDR3 contains 13 residues. Germline loops: CDR1 SGHNT, CDR2 YYREEE (reference sequence). DNA of the CDR3: TGTGCCAGCAGCTCGCTAGCGACAGATACGCAGTATTTT. It translates to CASSSLATDTQYF.

This clone was recorded a few times. The CDR3 coding sequence is TGTGCCAGCAGACGCGGGACGGAACTCTACGAGCAGTACGTC. Translated: CASRRGTELYEQYV. V is TRBV6-5 and J is TRBJ2-7; perhaps TRBD2 as D (6 bases). V gave up 6 bases and J gave up 3 bases, with 15 bases separating them. The germline CDR1 and CDR2 sequences are MNHEY and SVGAGI. The CDR3 extends over 14 amino acids.

The V and J genes are TRBV24-1 and TRBJ2-1, with 11 bases lining up with TRBD1. In germline, CDR1 is KGHDR, CDR2 SFDVKD. The junction had 12 bases not matched to a gene; V was cut back by 3 bases and J by 0 bases. CDR3 length: 20 amino acids. Here the CDR3 reads CATSDPPGQGDSSSYNEQFF. As DNA, the CDR3 is TGTGCCACCAGTGATCCTCCGGGACAGGGGGACTCTAGCTCCTACAATGAGCAGTTCTTC.

This rearrangement joins TRBV18 to TRBJ2-3; 7 bases line up with TRBD1. The CDR3 contains 14 residues. Germline CDR1 and CDR2: KGHSH and LQKENI. V dropped 7 bases and J dropped 7; count of bases not matched to a gene: 11. DNA of the CDR3: TGTGCCAGCTGTACAGGGGACGCTAGAAATACGCAGTATTTT. Its translation is CASCTGDARNTQYF.

The rearrangement joins TRBV3-1 (or the pseudogene TRBV3-2) to TRBJ1-2, with 7 bases lining up with TRBD1. Looked up from germline, CDR1 is LGHDT and CDR2 is YNNKEL (reference sequence). The CDR3 totals 15 residues. Losses at the gene ends were 3 bases for V and 8 bases for J; bases not matched to a gene: 12. The CDR3 is CASSHGRDRVYGYTF. The CDR3 DNA reads TGTGCCAGCAGCCACGGGCGGGACAGAGTTTACGGCTACACCTTC.

In this sample, this clone turned up once. The chain couples TRBV19 to TRBJ1-1, with D possibly matching TRBD1 (6 bases). This CDR3 has 15 residues. Trimming took off 5 bases at V and 2 bases at J, with 15 bases between the two ends. CDR1 and CDR2 from the germline V gene are LNHDA and SQIVND (reference sequence). The CDR3 sequence: CASSPPGGRNTEAFF. DNA for the CDR3: TGTGCCAGTAGTCCCCCGGGGGGGCGCAACACTGAAGCTTTCTTT.

This chain joins TRBV7-6 and TRBJ1-3; a possible D gene is TRBD1 (6 bases). V was pared by 5 bases and J by 1 base, with 12 bases between. The CDR3 covers 15 residues. Germline CDR1 reads SGHVS; CDR2 reads FNYEAQ. The CDR3 DNA follows: TGTGCCAGCAGCATCACAGGGAATTCTGGAAACACCATATATTTT. Amino acid sequence: CASSITGNSGNTIYF.

The chain recombines TRBV5-1 with TRBJ2-2; 8 positions match TRBD1. The CDR3 extends over 14 amino acids. Germline V gene lookup returns CDR1 SGHRS and CDR2 YFSETQ. V lost 0 bases to trimming and J lost 6 bases; unmatched junction nucleotides: 1. CDR3 region: CASSLDRGAGELFF. CDR3 DNA: TGCGCCAGCAGCTTGGACAGGGGGGCCGGGGAGCTGTTTTTT. The full variable domain, with the rest looked up from reference TRBV5-1 and TRBJ2-2, is KAGVTQTPRYLIKTRGQQVTLSCSPISGHRSVSWYQQTPGQGLQFLFEYFSETQRNKGNFPGRFSGRQFSNSRSEMNVSTLELGDSALYLCASSLDRGAGELFFGEGSRLTVL.

This chain joins TRBV5-4 and TRBJ1-1; maybe TRBD1 (6 bases). The CDR3 consists of 15 residues. CDR1 is SGHNT, CDR2 YYREEE, per germline (reference sequence). Trimming removed 4 bases from V and 0 bases from J, with 13 bases in between. The CDR3 DNA reads TGTGCCAGCAGCCTTCAACAGGGCATGAACACTGAAGCTTTCTTT. It specifies CASSLQQGMNTEAFF.

This chain links TRBV7-8 with TRBJ1-4, with 7 bases that match TRBD1. This CDR3 has 14 amino acids. Trimming took 6 bases from V and 8 from J; bases not matched to a gene: 9. The germline V gene encodes CDR1 SGHVS and CDR2 FQNEAQ. CDR3 region: CASRMEGASEKLFF. The CDR3, as DNA: TGTGCCAGCAGGATGGAGGGGGCGAGCGAAAAACTGTTTTTT.

V gene TRBV5-1 combines with J gene TRBJ2-7; 7 nucleotides line up with TRBD1. The CDR3 loop spans 15 amino acids. Germline values: CDR1 SGHRS, CDR2 YFSETQ. V lost 0 bases to trimming and J lost 2 bases; unmatched junction nucleotides: 5. CDR3 DNA sequence: TGCGCCAGCAGCTTGGGAGGGCAGGGGGCCTACGAGCAGTACGTC. This gives the protein CASSLGGQGAYEQYV.

The chain is built from TRBV19 and TRBJ2-3; 12 positions agree with TRBD2. Germline V gene sequence: CDR1 LNHDA, CDR2 SQIVND (reference sequence). The V segment lost 7 bases and the J segment 4 bases; nucleotides outside the gene matches: 3. The CDR3 sequence is 14 residues long. CDR3 sequence reads: CASTTSGSPDTQYF. In DNA, the CDR3 is TGTGCCAGTACGACTAGCGGGAGCCCAGATACGCAGTATTTT.

This clone showed up just a few times. The chain has TRBV3-1 (or the pseudogene TRBV3-2) and TRBJ2-5; 9 bases are shared with TRBD1. V gave up 4 bases and J gave up 5 bases; unmatched junction bases: 2. CDR3 length equals 13 residues. CDR1 and CDR2 from the germline V gene are LGHDT and YNNKEL (reference sequence). The CDR3 protein is CASSLQGAETQYF. The CDR3 nucleotides are TGTGCCAGCAGCCTACAGGGGGCGGAGACCCAGTACTTC.

The chain links TRBV7-2 to TRBJ2-5; D gene unclear. Trimming stripped 2 bases from V and 7 bases from J, with 11 bases between. From germline, CDR1 is SGHTA and CDR2 FQGNSA. The length of the CDR3 is 13 residues. The CDR3 protein is CASSLNTPGTQYF. The CDR3 region has the DNA TGTGCCAGCAGCTTAAATACCCCAGGGACCCAGTACTTC.

J is TRBJ2-5 and V is TRBV29-1, with 8 bases fitting TRBD2. V gave up 4 bases and J gave up 4 bases; unmatched junction bases: 8. Germline values: CDR1 SQVTM, CDR2 ANQGSEA. CDR3 length equals 14 residues. This chain's CDR3 is CSVAVGGGRETQYF. The CDR3 DNA is TGCAGCGTTGCTGTCGGGGGGGGCCGAGAGACCCAGTACTTC.

This clone has only a few counts. In nucleotides, the CDR3 is TGTGCCAGCAGTCCGTGGGGGGGCGTCCCAACTAATGAAAAACTGTTTTTT. It translates to CASSPWGGVPTNEKLFF. The genes are TRBV27 and TRBJ1-4, with a tentative D call TRBD1 (6 bases). Trimming left V 5 bases short and J 0 bases short, with 16 bases between. This CDR3 has 17 residues. From germline, CDR1 is MNHEY and CDR2 SMNVEV (reference sequence). The entire variable domain, with the rest obtained from reference TRBV27 and TRBJ1-4, is as follows: EAQVTQNPRYLITVTGKKLTVTCSQNMNHEYMSWYRQDPGLGLRQIYYSMNVEVTDKGDVPEGYKVSRKEKRNFPLILESPSPNQTSLYFCASSPWGGVPTNEKLFFGSGTQLSVL.

The chain is built from TRBV27 and TRBJ1-2; D is perhaps TRBD1 (6 bases). Trimming took 5 bases from V and 7 from J, leaving 17 bases between them. Germline-derived CDR1 and CDR2 are MNHEY and SMNVEV (reference sequence). CDR3 length: 14 amino acids. The DNA for the CDR3 is TGTGCCAGCAGTCCACAGGGAGGGTGGGGTGGCTACACCTTC. It encodes CASSPQGGWGGYTF.

The chain combines TRBV19 with TRBJ2-3; 10 bases line up with TRBD2. The J segment lost 1 base and the V segment lost 6 bases, leaving 4 bases of the junction unmatched. This CDR3 has 15 amino acids. Germline V gene sequence: CDR1 LNHDA, CDR2 SQIVND (reference sequence). CDR3 in amino acids: CASRASGSGTDTQYF. CDR3 bases: TGTGCCAGTAGGGCTAGCGGGAGCGGCACAGATACGCAGTATTTT.

This rearrangement joins TRBV7-8 to TRBJ2-1; a weak D match, TRBD2 (7 bases). Trimming shortened V by 6 bases and J by 3 bases, and 18 bases separated the two germline ends. This CDR3 region has 16 residues. CDR1 is SGHVS and CDR2 is FQNEAQ in the germline V gene. CDR3: CASSLGAGAGYNEQFF. CDR3 coding DNA: TGTGCCAGCAGTTTGGGGGCGGGGGCAGGCTACAATGAGCAGTTCTTC.

The V and J genes are TRBV9 and TRBJ2-1; 10 nucleotides agree with TRBD2. With 3 bases clipped from V and 6 bases from J, the junction kept 9 bases outside the gene matches. The CDR3 covers 16 residues. The germline gives CDR1 SGDLS, CDR2 YYNGEE. The CDR3 loop reads CASSALLASGSNEQFF. The DNA of the CDR3 is TGTGCCAGCAGCGCGCTCCTCGCTAGCGGGAGCAATGAGCAGTTCTTC.